These T cell receptor beta chains were read from a single sample in a study of T cell responses to AZD1222 COVID-19 vaccine. Method: immunoSEQ multiplex PCR; TCRdb's copy keeps in-frame clones and lacks some. Among under 200,000 clones listed, over 80% were seen once. The sequences come from peripheral blood, collected on day 0 of MenACWY control vaccination. The receptors shown here come from an adult in good health. CDR3s include the opening cysteine and the closing phenylalanine or tryptophan. Each record gives: D gene, V gene, J gene, clone size, CDR3 length, CDR3 protein, CDR3 DNA. D genes are given only for firm matches. Some rows have no size entry. The others give once, few or many, or a class for an expanded clone.

>-|TRBV6-5|TRBJ2-1|once|14
CASSLYRGLNEQFF
TGTGCCAGCAGTTTGTACAGGGGACTCAATGAGCAGTTCTTC
>-|TRBV4-2|TRBJ2-1|once|14
CASSQGRMGGEQFF
TGTGCCAGCAGCCAAGGTCGGATGGGCGGGGAGCAGTTCTTC
>-|TRBV5-5|TRBJ2-7|-|16
CASSLVGTRSSYEQYF
TGTGCCAGCAGCTTGGTGGGGACCAGGAGCTCCTACGAGCAGTACTTC
>TRBD1|TRBV28|TRBJ2-5|-|16
CASRNPPTGPGETQYF
TGTGCCAGCAGGAACCCCCCGACAGGGCCGGGAGAGACCCAGTACTTC
>-|TRBV14|TRBJ2-5|-|15
CASSQDYGRQETQYF
TGTGCCAGCAGCCAAGATTACGGGCGCCAAGAGACCCAGTACTTC
>-|TRBV6-1|TRBJ1-4|-|16
CASSERGGATNEKLFF
TGTGCCAGCAGTGAACGGGGCGGTGCAACTAATGAAAAACTGTTTTTT
>TRBD1|TRBV18|TRBJ1-3|once|13
CASPTGVGNTIYF
TGTGCCAGCCCCACAGGGGTTGGAAACACCATATATTTT
>TRBD1|TRBV7-2|TRBJ2-1|-|15
CASSLAQGAYNEQFF
TGTGCCAGCAGCTTAGCACAGGGGGCCTACAATGAGCAGTTCTTC
>-|TRBV28|TRBJ1-5|-|18
CASSPFGRGAVSNQPQHF
TGTGCCAGCAGCCCTTTTGGGAGGGGGGCCGTTAGCAATCAGCCCCAGCATTTT
>TRBD1|TRBV5-1|TRBJ1-4|-|17
CASSKGQGLPTNEKLFF
TGCGCCAGCAGCAAGGGACAGGGGTTACCAACTAATGAAAAACTGTTTTTT
>TRBD1|TRBV4-2|TRBJ1-1|-|14
CASSHGTGGTEAFF
TGTGCCAGCAGCCACGGGACAGGAGGGACTGAAGCTTTCTTT
>TRBD1|TRBV6-5|TRBJ1-1|-|13
CASTGQGNTEAFF
TGTGCCAGCACCGGACAGGGGAACACTGAAGCTTTCTTT
>-|TRBV19|TRBJ1-6|-|16
CASSIDHGTRGSPLHF
TGTGCCAGTAGTATAGATCATGGGACTCGGGGTTCACCCCTCCACTTT
>-|TRBV29-1|TRBJ2-7|-|13
CSVGGGQTYEQYF
TGCAGCGTTGGCGGGGGACAGACCTACGAGCAGTACTTC
>-|TRBV7-9|TRBJ1-2|-|13
CASSLAAGNGYTF
TGTGCCAGCAGCTTAGCTGCGGGGAATGGCTACACCTTC
>TRBD2|TRBV7-3|TRBJ2-1|-|15
CASSWTSGGNNEQFF
TGTGCCAGCAGCTGGACTAGCGGAGGTAACAATGAGCAGTTCTTC
>-|TRBV19|TRBJ1-5|-|17
CASSIRHRFDSNQPQHF
TGTGCCAGTAGTATCCGACACAGGTTTGATAGCAATCAGCCCCAGCATTTT
>-|TRBV27|TRBJ1-4|-|16
CASSSPGGATNEKLFF
TGTGCCAGCAGTTCTCCCGGGGGCGCAACTAATGAAAAACTGTTTTTT
>TRBD2|TRBV30|TRBJ2-7|-|13
CAWRRGAGVEQYF
TGTGCCTGGAGGCGGGGGGCAGGGGTCGAGCAGTACTTC
>-|TRBV29-1|TRBJ2-1|-|14
CSVASGWSYNEQFF
TGCAGCGTTGCCTCGGGGTGGTCCTACAATGAGCAGTTCTTC
>-|TRBV14|TRBJ1-2|-|13
CASRNRASYGYTF
TGTGCCAGCAGAAACAGGGCGAGCTATGGCTACACCTTC
>TRBD2|TRBV6-5|TRBJ2-2|-|13
CASFLAATGELFF
TGTGCCAGTTTCCTAGCGGCCACCGGGGAGCTGTTTTTT
>-|TRBV4-2|TRBJ1-1|-|15
CASSEEQGTVTEAFF
TGTGCCAGCAGCGAAGAACAGGGAACGGTCACTGAAGCTTTCTTT
>TRBD2|TRBV18|TRBJ2-3|-|17
CASSTMRLAGGADTQYF
TGTGCCAGCTCCACGATGAGACTAGCGGGCGGCGCAGATACGCAGTATTTT
>-|TRBV28|TRBJ1-6|-|15
CASSFPGGLNSPLHF
TGTGCCAGCAGTTTCCCGGGGGGACTTAATTCACCCCTCCACTTT
>-|TRBV5-1|TRBJ2-7|once|11
CASSLDYEQYF
TGCGCCAGCAGCTTAGATTACGAGCAGTACTTC
>-|TRBV27|TRBJ1-1|-|14
CASSFWGPNTEAFF
TGTGCCAGCAGTTTTTGGGGTCCGAACACTGAAGCTTTCTTT
>-|TRBV28|TRBJ1-6|-|13
CASSMDGGSPLHF
TGTGCCAGCAGTATGGACGGGGGATCACCCCTCCACTTT
>-|TRBV7-2|TRBJ1-5|once|12
CASSFPNQPQHF
TGTGCCAGCAGCTTTCCCAATCAGCCCCAGCATTTT
>TRBD1|TRBV29-1|TRBJ1-1|-|15
CSVELTGTLNTEAFF
TGCAGCGTTGAATTGACAGGGACTTTGAACACTGAAGCTTTCTTT
>-|TRBV29-1|TRBJ1-2|-|11
CSAGQTDGYTF
TGCAGCGCCGGACAGACGGACGGCTACACCTTC
>-|TRBV30|TRBJ1-1|-|13
CAWGEGGLTEAFF
TGTGCCTGGGGGGAGGGAGGGTTGACTGAAGCTTTCTTT
>-|TRBV10-3|TRBJ2-5|-|12
CAIRDSQETQYF
TGTGCCATCAGGGACAGTCAAGAGACCCAGTACTTC
>-|TRBV3-1/TRBV3-2|TRBJ1-2|-|15
CASSHPSTGDYGYTF
TGTGCCAGCAGTCATCCGTCGACAGGCGACTATGGCTACACCTTC
>-|TRBV30|TRBJ1-1|-|13
CAWSVNRNTEAFF
TGTGCCTGGAGTGTAAACAGAAACACTGAAGCTTTCTTT